This T cell receptor (beta chain) was captured in a study of early stage breast cancer tumors. The V end lost 4 bases, the J end lost 4 bases, and 11 bases lay between the germline ends. CDR3 size: 14 residues. The V gene's germline CDR1 is MGHRA and CDR2 YSYEKL. TCRdb's copy holds only in-frame clones and misses some; the assay was immunoSEQ multiplex PCR. The sample shows some 30,000 clones, approximately 84% of them seen only once. Findings and limits, study-wide: Compared with adjacent normal breast, tumors showed about 2.4-fold denser, more clonal T cells.

As to this clone: The target antigen is unknown.

This TCR derives from a person between 45 and 65 years old with breast cancer. The J gene is TRBJ1-5, the V gene TRBV4-1; tentatively, D is TRBD1 (6 bases). Material for sequencing was blood. CDR3 amino acids: CASSPWTDNQPQHF. As DNA, the CDR3 is TGCGCCAGCAGCCCGTGGACAGATAATCAGCCCCAGCATTTT.